This T cell receptor (beta chain) was sequenced during a study of circulating and synovial CD4+ cells in juvenile arthritis. V shed 3 bases and J shed 1 base, with 10 bases lying between them. From germline, CDR1 is SGDLS and CDR2 YYNGEE. The CDR3 contains 14 residues. The assay was immunoSEQ multiplex PCR, and TCRdb's table has in-frame clones only and misses some. The sample records about 33,000 clones, about 95% being singletons. This TCR was recovered from a human donor with juvenile idiopathic arthritis. This chain uses TRBV9 with TRBJ1-1, with D perhaps matching TRBD1 (6 bases). Material: CD4+ T cells from blood. CDR3 sequence reads: CASSEGVENTEAFF. CDR3 sequence (DNA): TGTGCCAGCAGCGAGGGGGTGGAGAACACTGAAGCTTTCTTT.